Sequencing of this T cell receptor (beta chain) was carried out in a study of identical twins. Study outcomes and limitations: In drawing conclusions, the study used cross-sectional statistical analysis and did not follow the same donors.

TCRdb passed the 5' RACE reads through MiXCR, listing each CDR3 protein once. The table has roughly 1,500,000 distinct CDR3 sequences, under 35% seen once. Turning to this clonotype: Its matching antigen is unknown.

This CDR3 region has 12 residues. The germline V gene encodes CDR1 SGHNT and CDR2 YYREEE (reference sequence). The V and J ends lost 4 bases and 6 bases respectively, with 10 bases between them. The origin of this receptor is a newborn girl in good health. The V gene is TRBV5-4, the J gene TRBJ1-1; D not resolved. Specimen: cord blood. The CDR3 sequence: CASSLRKSEAFF. CDR3 bases: TGTGCCAGCAGCCTAAGGAAGTCTGAAGCTTTCTTT.